This T cell receptor beta chain was observed in a study of cytomegalovirus exposure and HLA in healthy donors. A single count supports this clone. PCR primers comprised 60 Vbeta and 13 Jbeta primers. The assay was immunoSEQ multiplex PCR, and TCRdb's table has in-frame clones only and misses some. Here the sample spans roughly 150,000 clones, over 75% being singletons. Deletions cut 2 bases from V and 7 bases from J, with 12 bases between. The CDR3 is made up of 13 amino acids. Germline V CDR1 and CDR2: MNHEY, SVGAGI. This receptor was identified in a male donor in good health and CMV-seronegative. The chain recombines TRBV6-5 with TRBJ2-7; possibly TRBD2 for D (7 bases). Specimen: PBMCs. DNA of the CDR3: TGTGCCAGCAGTTACGGGGGGGCGGGTGAGCAGTACTTC. As protein: CASSYGGAGEQYF.